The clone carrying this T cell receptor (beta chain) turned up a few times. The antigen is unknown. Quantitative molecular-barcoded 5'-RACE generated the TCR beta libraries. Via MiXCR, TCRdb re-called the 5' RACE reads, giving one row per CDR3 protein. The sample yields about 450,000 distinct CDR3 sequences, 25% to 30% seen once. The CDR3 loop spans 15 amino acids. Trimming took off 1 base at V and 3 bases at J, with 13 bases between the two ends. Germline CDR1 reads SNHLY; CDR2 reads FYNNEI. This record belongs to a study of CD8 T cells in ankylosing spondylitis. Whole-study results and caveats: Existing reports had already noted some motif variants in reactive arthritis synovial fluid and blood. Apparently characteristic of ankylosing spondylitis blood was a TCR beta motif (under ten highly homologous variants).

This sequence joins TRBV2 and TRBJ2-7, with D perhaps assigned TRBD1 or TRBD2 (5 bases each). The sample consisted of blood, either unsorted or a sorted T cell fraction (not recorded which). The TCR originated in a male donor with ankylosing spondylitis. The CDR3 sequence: CASSEGGNGGYEQYF. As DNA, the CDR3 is TGTGCCAGCAGTGAAGGTGGAAATGGGGGCTACGAGCAGTACTTC.